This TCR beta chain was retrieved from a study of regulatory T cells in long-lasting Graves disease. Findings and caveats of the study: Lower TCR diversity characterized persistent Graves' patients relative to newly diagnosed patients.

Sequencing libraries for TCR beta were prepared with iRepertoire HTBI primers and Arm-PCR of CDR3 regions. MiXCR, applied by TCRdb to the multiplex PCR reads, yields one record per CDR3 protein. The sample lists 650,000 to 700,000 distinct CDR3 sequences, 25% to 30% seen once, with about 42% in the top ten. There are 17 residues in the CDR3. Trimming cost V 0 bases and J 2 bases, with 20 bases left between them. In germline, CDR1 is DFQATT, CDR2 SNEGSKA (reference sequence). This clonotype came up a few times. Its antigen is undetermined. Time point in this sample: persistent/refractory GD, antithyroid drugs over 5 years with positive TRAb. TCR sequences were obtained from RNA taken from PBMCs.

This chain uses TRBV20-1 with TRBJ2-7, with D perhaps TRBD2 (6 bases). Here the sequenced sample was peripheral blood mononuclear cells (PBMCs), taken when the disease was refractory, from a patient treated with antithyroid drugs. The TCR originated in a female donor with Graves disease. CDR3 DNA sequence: TGCAGTGCTAGAGACCCACTTGGCGCGGGGATTCCCTACGAGCAGTACTTC. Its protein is CSARDPLGAGIPYEQYF.